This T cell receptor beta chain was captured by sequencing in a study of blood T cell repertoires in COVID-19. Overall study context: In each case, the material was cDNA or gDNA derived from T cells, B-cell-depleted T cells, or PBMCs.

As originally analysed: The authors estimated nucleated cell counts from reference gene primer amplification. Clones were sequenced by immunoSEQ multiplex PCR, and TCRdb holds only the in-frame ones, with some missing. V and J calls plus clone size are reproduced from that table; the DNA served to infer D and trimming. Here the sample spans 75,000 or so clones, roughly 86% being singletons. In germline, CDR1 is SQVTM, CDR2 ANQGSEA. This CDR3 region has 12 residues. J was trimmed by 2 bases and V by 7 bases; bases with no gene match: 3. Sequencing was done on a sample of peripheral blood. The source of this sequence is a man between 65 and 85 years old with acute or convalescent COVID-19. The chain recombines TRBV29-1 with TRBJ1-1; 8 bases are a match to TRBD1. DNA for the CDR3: TGCAGCGCCGACAGGGGAAACACTGAAGCTTTCTTT. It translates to CSADRGNTEAFF.